This T cell receptor beta chain appears in the sequencing data of a study of T cells in Graves' hyperthyroidism and ophthalmopathy. The CDR3 loop spans 13 amino acids. V was shortened by 2 bases and J by 0 bases, with 4 bases between the two germline ends. There are many counts of this clonotype. Amplification targeted TCR beta CDR3 regions from RNA transcripts. TCR CDR3 underwent first-round RT-PCR with the HTBI primer set. One entry per CDR3 protein, called by TCRdb with MiXCR from the multiplex PCR reads. The table has around 350,000 distinct CDR3 sequences, roughly a sixth seen once. The chain employs TRBV12-3 or TRBV12-4 and TRBJ1-1, with unresolved D. This sequence originates from a woman in her twenties or thirties with Graves' hyperthyroidism that later progressed to Graves' ophthalmopathy. The sequencing input was blood. The CDR3 nucleotides read TGTGCCAGCAGTTTAATCCTGAACACTGAAGCTTTCTTT. Amino acids: CASSLILNTEAFF.